This T cell receptor (beta chain) was profiled in a study of cytomegalovirus exposure and HLA in healthy donors. Study-wide points: In a later analysis, specific HLA alleles were associated with around 17,000 TCR beta sequences at a 0.05 false discovery rate. In the analysis, some V segments, TRBV6-2 and TRBV6-3 included, were excluded as indistinguishable. Specificity for CMV antigens was confirmed in vitro for a few of the CMV-associated chains. For cytomegalovirus status, the classifier reportedly gave diagnoses with high specificity and sensitivity.

13 Jbeta primers and 60 Vbeta primers were used for the PCR. Method: immunoSEQ multiplex PCR; TCRdb's copy keeps in-frame clones and lacks some. The sample lists some 210,000 clones; over 60% were seen once. About this clone: Its antigen is undetermined.

Trimming took off 0 bases at V and 2 bases at J, with 20 bases between the two ends. Per the germline V gene, CDR1 is MNHNS and CDR2 is SASEGT. This CDR3 region has 19 residues. V usage is TRBV6-1 and J usage is TRBJ2-1; tentative D call: TRBD1 (7 bases). This receptor was obtained from a woman aged 30 to 39 in good health and CMV-seropositive. The sequenced sample consisted of PBMCs. DNA for the CDR3: TGTGCCAGCAGTGAAGCGGATCCGGGGGACAGAAGAACCTACAATGAGCAGTTCTTC. This encodes CASSEADPGDRRTYNEQFF.